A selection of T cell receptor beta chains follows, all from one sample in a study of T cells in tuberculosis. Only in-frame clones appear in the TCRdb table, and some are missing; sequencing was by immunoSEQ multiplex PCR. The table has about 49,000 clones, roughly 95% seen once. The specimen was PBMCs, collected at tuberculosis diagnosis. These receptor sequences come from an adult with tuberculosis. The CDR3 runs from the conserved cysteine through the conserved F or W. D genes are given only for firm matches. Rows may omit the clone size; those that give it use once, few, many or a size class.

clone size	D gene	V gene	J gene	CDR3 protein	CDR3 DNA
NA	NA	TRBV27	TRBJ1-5	CAAGLGPQHF	TGTGCCGCGGGTTTGGGGCCCCAGCATTTT
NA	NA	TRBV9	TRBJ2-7	CASSTSPESYEQYF	TGTGCCAGCAGCACAAGTCCGGAGTCCTACGAGCAGTACTTC
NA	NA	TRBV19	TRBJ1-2	CASRTGIYGYTF	TGTGCCAGCCGAACGGGGATCTATGGCTACACCTTC
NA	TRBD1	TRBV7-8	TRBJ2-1	CASMDRAYNEQFF	TGTGCCAGCATGGACAGGGCCTACAATGAGCAGTTCTTC
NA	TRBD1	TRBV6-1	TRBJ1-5	CASSDLGQGPQPQHF	TGTGCCAGCAGTGACCTAGGACAGGGCCCCCAGCCCCAGCATTTT
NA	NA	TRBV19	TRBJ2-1	CASSTGTYNEQFF	TGTGCCAGTAGTACCGGGACCTACAATGAGCAGTTCTTC
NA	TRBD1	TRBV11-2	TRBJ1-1	CASSSLTGRTEAFF	TGTGCCAGCAGCTCCCTGACAGGGAGGACTGAAGCTTTCTTT
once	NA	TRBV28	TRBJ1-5	CASSLIGQPQHF	TGTGCCAGCAGTTTAATCGGTCAGCCCCAGCATTTT
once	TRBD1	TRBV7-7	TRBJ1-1	CASSQTGTGGCRTEAFF	TGTGCTAGCAGCCAAACCGGGACAGGGGGATGTAGAACTGAAGCTTTCTTT
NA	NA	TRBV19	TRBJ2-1	CASSISRVAGPVGNEQFF	TGTGCCAGTAGTATAAGTCGAGTGGCGGGACCCGTAGGGAATGAGCAGTTCTTC
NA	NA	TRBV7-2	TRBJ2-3	CASSLIRGGGTDTQYF	TGTGCCAGCAGCTTAATTCGTGGGGGCGGGACAGATACGCAGTATTTT
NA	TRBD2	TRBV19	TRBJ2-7	CASSTGRGVMYEQYF	TGTGCCAGTAGTACGGGGAGGGGAGTTATGTACGAGCAGTACTTC